A single sample gave rise to the 3 T cell receptor beta chains below, sequenced in a study of STAT3 mutations in large granular lymphocyte leukemia (dated by TCRdb to between 2018 and 2020). Broad study findings and their caveats: Every T-LGLL patient showed at least one immunodominant TCRbeta clonotype, and about half showed multiple immunodominant subclonotypes.

Libraries were made using the immunoSEQ multiplex PCR assay. The source is immuneACCESS, and TCRdb retained only in-frame sequences with V and J called. Part of the clones is not carried over; for the studies checked, unresolved V genes explain less than half of this, and the remainder is unexplained. The table for this sample lists 35,000 to 40,000 clones; 70% to 90% of them were counted only once. Approximately 0.42% of the sample is held by the ten biggest clonotypes. Their antigen targets remain unknown. The sequencing input was PBMCs. The receptors shown here come from a human donor with T large granular lymphocyte leukemia. Some clones in this sample may be carry-over from other donors' samples.

The chain joins TRBV5-6 to TRBJ1-1; D not resolved. This CDR3 region has 13 residues. Trimming pared 3 bases from V and 7 bases from J, leaving 13 bases between. CDR1 and CDR2 (germline): SGHDT, YYEEEE. The CDR3 nucleotides are TGTGCCAGCAGCTATGGGCCGGGGAGTGAAGCTTTCTTT. Translating gives CASSYGPGSEAFF.

This chain connects TRBV6-1 to TRBJ2-5; the D is unclear. This CDR3 has 15 residues. V lost 0 bases and J 3 bases, leaving 11 bases between the germline ends. From germline, CDR1 is MNHNS and CDR2 SASEGT. This CDR3 reads CASSEARWVEETQYF. Written as DNA, the CDR3 is TGTGCCAGCAGTGAAGCGCGGTGGGTCGAAGAGACCCAGTACTTC.

This chain uses TRBV19 with TRBJ1-2; the D is unclear. The V gene's germline CDR1 is LNHDA and CDR2 SQIVND (reference sequence). The CDR3 has 12 amino acids. The V end lost 7 bases, the J end lost 9 bases, and 15 bases lay between the germline ends. Here the CDR3 reads CASNIPPHSYTF. The CDR3 nucleotides read TGTGCCAGTAACATCCCGCCCCACAGCTACACCTTC.